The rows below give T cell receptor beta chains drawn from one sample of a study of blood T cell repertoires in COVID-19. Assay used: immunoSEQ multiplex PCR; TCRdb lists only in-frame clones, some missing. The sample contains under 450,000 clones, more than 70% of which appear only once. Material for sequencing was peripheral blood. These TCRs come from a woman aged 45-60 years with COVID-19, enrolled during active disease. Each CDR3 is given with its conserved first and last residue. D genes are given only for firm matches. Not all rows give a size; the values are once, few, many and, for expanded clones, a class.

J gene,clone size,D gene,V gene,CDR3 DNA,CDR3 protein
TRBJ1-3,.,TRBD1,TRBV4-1,TGCGCCAGCAGCCAAGGAAGAGGGGGCCTCTCTGGAAACACCATATATTTT,CASSQGRGGLSGNTIYF
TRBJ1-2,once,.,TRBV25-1,TGTGCCAGCAGTGAATGGGGAGACAGGACTAACTATGGCTACACCTTC,CASSEWGDRTNYGYTF
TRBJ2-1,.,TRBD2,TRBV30,TGTGCCTGGAGTACAGCGGGGGGACTCTACAATGAGCAGTTCTTC,CAWSTAGGLYNEQFF
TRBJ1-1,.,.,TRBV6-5,TGTGCCAGCACGGAGACGGGAGGGAACACTGAAGCTTTCTTT,CASTETGGNTEAFF
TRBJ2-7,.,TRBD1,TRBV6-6,TGTGCCAGCAGAGACCTCGGACAGGGGACCTACGAGCAGTACTTC,CASRDLGQGTYEQYF
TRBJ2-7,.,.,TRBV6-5,TGTGCCAGCAGTTACTCTACAGGCCAGCGGGCCTACGAGCAGTACTTC,CASSYSTGQRAYEQYF
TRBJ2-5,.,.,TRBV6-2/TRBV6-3,TGTGCCAGCAGTTACCTAGCTGGTGGAGAGACCCAGTACTTC,CASSYLAGGETQYF
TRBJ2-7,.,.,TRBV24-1,TGTGCCACCAGTGATCGCGGGACGGGAGCCTACGAGCAGTACTTC,CATSDRGTGAYEQYF
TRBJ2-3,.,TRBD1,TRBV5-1,TGCGCCAGCAGCTCCGGGACAGGGGCCGGAGATACGCAGTATTTT,CASSSGTGAGDTQYF
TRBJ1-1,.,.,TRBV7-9,TGTGCCAGCAGCCCTCCCGTGAGAACTGAAGCTTTCTTT,CASSPPVRTEAFF
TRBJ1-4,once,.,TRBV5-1,TGCGCCAGCAGCTTAAGGCAGGACAGTCAAGAAAAACTGTTTTTT,CASSLRQDSQEKLFF
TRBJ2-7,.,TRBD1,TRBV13,TGTGCCAGCAGCACTCGACAGGGGTTAAACGAGCAGTACTTC,CASSTRQGLNEQYF
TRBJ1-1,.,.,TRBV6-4,TGTGCCAGCATCCGGACAGAGGAGAACACTGAAGCTTTCTTT,CASIRTEENTEAFF
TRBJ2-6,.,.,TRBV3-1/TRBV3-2,TGTGCCAGCAGCCAACCTATTGGTGGGGCCAACGTCCTGACTTTC,CASSQPIGGANVLTF
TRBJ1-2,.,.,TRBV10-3,TGTGCCATCAGTGAGTCCCTACTTAAAGAACCGTATAGCTACACCTTC,CAISESLLKEPYSYTF
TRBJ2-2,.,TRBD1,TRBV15,TGTGCCACCAGCAGTGGTGGGGTGACAGGGTCGGGCGGGGAGCTGTTTTTT,CATSSGGVTGSGGELFF